A single sample is the source of the 23 T cell receptor beta chains below, sequenced in a study of blood T cell repertoires in COVID-19. Sequenced by immunoSEQ multiplex PCR; TCRdb stores in-frame clones only, minus some. The top ten clones hold 1.7% of a sample with some 270,000 clones, 89% of them seen once. Sequencing was done on a sample of PBMCs or T cells enriched from blood (not recorded which). The receptor source for this set is a woman aged 40 to 49 who had recovered from COVID-19.

The chain joins TRBV18 to TRBJ1-4; D unclear. Germline V CDR1 and CDR2: KGHSH, LQKENI. With 2 bases removed from V and 6 bases from J, the gap between germline ends came to 13 bases. The CDR3 loop spans 15 amino acids. The CDR3 reads CASSPIHGEDEKLFF. The DNA of the CDR3 is TGTGCCAGCTCACCAATACACGGGGAGGATGAAAAACTGTTTTTT.

This chain connects TRBV18 to TRBJ1-5, with TRBD1 identical over 8 bases. With V trimmed by 9 bases and J by 7 bases, 11 bases remained unmatched. Looked up from germline, CDR1 is KGHSH and CDR2 is LQKENI. The CDR3 length is 14 residues. Here the CDR3 reads CASSGTGGFQPQHF. CDR3 DNA: TGTGCCAGTTCCGGGACAGGCGGGTTCCAGCCCCAGCATTTT.

This rearrangement joins TRBV7-9 to TRBJ2-3; D uncertain. Germline V gene lookup returns CDR1 SEHNR and CDR2 FQNEAQ (reference sequence). V dropped 0 bases and J dropped 0 bases, with 7 bases sitting between them. This CDR3 spans 15 amino acids. The CDR3 bases are TGTGCCAGCAGCTTAGCGGCGGCCAGCACAGATACGCAGTATTTT. It specifies CASSLAAASTDTQYF. The full variable domain, completed using reference TRBV7-9 and TRBJ2-3, is DTGVSQNPRHKITKRGQNVTFRCDPISEHNRLYWYRQTLGQGPEFLTYFQNEAQLEKSRLLSDRFSAERPKGSFSTLEIQRTEQGDSAMYLCASSLAAASTDTQYFGPGTRLTVL.

This chain joins TRBV4-1 and TRBJ2-2; 7 bases fit TRBD1. J was trimmed by 7 bases and V by 3 bases; bases with no gene match: 11. The CDR3 has 16 residues. CDR1 and CDR2 (germline): MGHRA, YSYEKL. Here the CDR3 reads CASSHVSRDRGGELFF. CDR3 DNA: TGCGCCAGCAGCCATGTGAGTCGGGACAGAGGCGGGGAGCTGTTTTTT.

This clone was seen only once. This chain uses TRBV7-2 with TRBJ1-2, with a possible D match to TRBD1 (5 bases). The CDR3 runs 16 residues. CDR1 is SGHTA and CDR2 is FQGNSA in the germline V gene. The ends were cut back, 4 bases at V and 8 bases at J, with 23 bases in the middle. The CDR3: CASSSQPGKGLSGYTF. The DNA of the CDR3 is TGTGCCAGCAGCTCCCAACCAGGGAAGGGTTTATCGGGCTACACCTTC.

The chain is built from TRBV6-6 and TRBJ2-5; tentatively, D is TRBD1 (6 bases). Germline assignment: CDR1 MNHNY and CDR2 SVGAGI (reference sequence). Trimming took off 7 bases at V and 1 base at J, with 10 bases between the two ends. CDR3 size: 13 residues. CDR3 bases: TGTGCCAGCATTTCGGACAGCCAAGAGACCCAGTACTTC. Translated: CASISDSQETQYF.

The genes are TRBV7-8 and TRBJ1-2, with 9 bases matching TRBD1. Germline CDR1 and CDR2: SGHVS and FQNEAQ. CDR3 length: 16 residues. The V and J ends lost 3 bases and 7 bases, in that order; junction bases with no gene match: 12. CDR3 amino acids: CASSLGTGPLKGGYTF. The DNA of the CDR3 is TGTGCCAGCAGCTTGGGGACAGGGCCACTTAAGGGTGGCTACACCTTC.

The gene calls are TRBV3-1 (or the pseudogene TRBV3-2) and TRBJ2-7; 10 positions match TRBD2. The CDR3 is made up of 14 amino acids. Trimming removed 3 bases from V and 5 bases from J; junction bases left unmatched: 4. Germline lookup yields CDR1 LGHDT and CDR2 YNNKEL (reference sequence). The CDR3 loop reads CASSHASGRNEQYF. The CDR3 nucleotides are TGTGCCAGCAGCCACGCTAGCGGGAGAAACGAGCAGTACTTC.

Comment on this clone: This CDR3 is also generated by other DNA sequences in the sample. The DNA for the CDR3 is TGTGCCAGCAGCTTACAGGGCTCTGGAAACACCATATATTTT. This gives the protein CASSLQGSGNTIYF. The chain combines TRBV7-9 with TRBJ1-3; D is perhaps TRBD1 (5 bases). V was trimmed by 2 bases and J by 0 bases, leaving 5 bases between them. This CDR3 has 14 residues. CDR1 is SEHNR, CDR2 FQNEAQ, per germline (reference sequence). The full variable domain, its missing parts supplied by reference TRBV7-9 and TRBJ1-3, is DTGVSQNPRHKITKRGQNVTFRCDPISEHNRLYWYRQTLGQGPEFLTYFQNEAQLEKSRLLSDRFSAERPKGSFSTLEIQRTEQGDSAMYLCASSLQGSGNTIYFGEGSWLTVV.

The chain uses TRBV21-1 and TRBJ1-1; the listed D gene, TRBD1, was not tested against the DNA. TRBV21-1 is described as a pseudogene. CDR3 length: 16 amino acids. This CDR3 reads CASSNPRKQGAKEAFF. DNA of the CDR3: TGTGCCAGCAGCAACCCGAGGAAACAGGGGGCGAAAGAAGCTTTCTTT.

The V call is TRBV18, the J call TRBJ1-1; possibly TRBD1 for D (5 bases). In germline, CDR1 is KGHSH, CDR2 LQKENI. The germline V and J ends were trimmed by 3 bases and 5 bases, with 10 bases remaining between them. This CDR3 is 13 amino acids long. The CDR3 region is CASSPRDGTEAFF. The CDR3 DNA follows: TGTGCCAGCTCACCCAGGGATGGGACTGAAGCTTTCTTT.

Comments on this clone: Other DNA sequences in the sample encode the same CDR3. V usage is TRBV5-4 and J usage is TRBJ1-2; TRBD1 agrees at 8 bases. Germline-derived CDR1 and CDR2 are SGHNT and YYREEE (reference sequence). V was pared by 0 bases and J by 5 bases, with 3 bases of the junction left unmatched. The CDR3 runs to 14 residues. CDR3 residues: CASSLEDRGYGYTF. The CDR3 bases are TGTGCCAGCAGCTTGGAAGACAGGGGATATGGCTACACCTTC.

J is TRBJ2-1 and V is TRBV2; possible D gene TRBD2, 5 bases. The length of the CDR3 is 13 residues. V was pared by 6 bases and J by 1 base, with 7 bases between. The germline V gene encodes CDR1 SNHLY and CDR2 FYNNEI. For the CDR3, the DNA is TGTGCCAGCAGACTAGATTCCTACAATGAGCAGTTCTTC. This encodes CASRLDSYNEQFF.

The count of this clone is one. The chain is built from TRBV12-3 or TRBV12-4 and TRBJ2-7; no clear D gene. V was clipped by 4 bases and J by 3 bases, with 7 bases between them. The CDR3 contains 12 residues. CDR3 protein: CASSYGGYEQYF. The CDR3 DNA follows: TGTGCCAGCAGTTATGGCGGCTACGAGCAGTACTTC.

The rearrangement joins TRBV12-3 or TRBV12-4 to TRBJ2-7; TRBD1 matches at 7 bases. The CDR3 is 12 amino acids. V was clipped by 10 bases and J by 5 bases; unmatched bases: 8. DNA of the CDR3: TGTGCCATCTCAAAAGGGGGCAACGAGCAGTACTTC. This sequence encodes CAISKGGNEQYF.

The J gene is TRBJ1-2, the V gene TRBV19; TRBD1 aligns across 7 bases. From germline, CDR1 is LNHDA and CDR2 SQIVND (reference sequence). The junction had 11 bases not matched to a gene; V was cut back by 5 bases and J by 8 bases. This CDR3 contains 14 residues. The CDR3: CASSLATGLDGYTF. CDR3 bases: TGTGCCAGTAGTCTCGCGACAGGGCTAGACGGCTACACCTTC.

The sample holds one count of this clone. This rearrangement joins TRBV9 to TRBJ1-2, with D unclear. V was cut by 0 bases and J by 6 bases, with 15 bases left in between. This CDR3 contains 15 residues. CDR1 SGDLS and CDR2 YYNGEE come from the germline V gene. Here the CDR3 DNA reads TGTGCCAGCAGCGTAGCTGGGAGTCGTTTTGATGGCTACACCTTC. It translates to CASSVAGSRFDGYTF.

The chain couples TRBV30 to TRBJ1-2; D perhaps matches TRBD1 (5 bases). The CDR3 has 14 residues. The V end was cut by 8 bases, the J end by 8 bases, with 24 bases between. Germline V gene data show CDR1 as GTSNPN and CDR2 as SVGIG (reference sequence). CDR3 in amino acids: CARSDNTGRWGYTF. The CDR3 DNA follows: TGTGCCCGATCGGATAACACAGGCCGCTGGGGCTACACCTTC.

Details on this clone: A junction boundary mismatches the germline segment, possibly from a read error. In DNA form, the CDR3 reads TGCGCCAGCACCTTGGGACAGGGCGGCTACACCTTC. It encodes CASTLGQGGYTF. The rearrangement uses TRBV5-1 and TRBJ1-2; TRBD1 aligns across 9 bases. CDR1 is SGHRS and CDR2 is YFSETQ in the germline V gene. CDR3 size: 12 residues.

The chain uses TRBV10-3 and TRBJ1-1, with D unresolved. With 6 bases removed from V and 5 bases from J, the gap between germline ends came to 10 bases. This CDR3 is 12 amino acids long. Germline V CDR1 and CDR2: ENHRY, SYGVKD. CDR3 nucleotide sequence: TGTGCCATCAGCGGAACAGAGACTGAAGCTTTCTTT. It translates to CAISGTETEAFF.

The chain carries TRBV11-2 and TRBJ1-1; D perhaps matches TRBD1 (6 bases). There are 15 residues in the CDR3. V dropped 8 bases and J dropped 6 bases, with 22 bases sitting between them. From germline, CDR1 is SGHAT and CDR2 FQNNGV. In nucleotides, the CDR3 is TGTGCCAGCGCTCTGTTGGGGGCCGCCGTGGCTGAAGCTTTCTTT. This sequence encodes CASALLGAAVAEAFF. The variable domain in full, with the rest retrieved from reference TRBV11-2 and TRBJ1-1, is EAGVAQSPRYKIIEKRQSVAFWCNPISGHATLYWYQQILGQGPKLLIQFQNNGVVDDSQLPKDRFSAERLKGVDSTLKIQPAKLEDSAVYLCASALLGAAVAEAFFGQGTRLTVV.

This chain connects TRBV14 to TRBJ2-6; D perhaps matches TRBD2 (6 bases). The CDR3 has 14 residues. The germline gives CDR1 SGHDN, CDR2 FVKESK. V was shortened by 4 bases and J by 5 bases, with 9 bases between the two germline ends. Here the CDR3 DNA reads TGTGCCAGCAGCCGGGGGGATAGGGCCAACGTCCTGACTTTC. Translation: CASSRGDRANVLTF.

In this sample, this clone turned up once. This chain connects TRBV12-5 to TRBJ2-1, with 7 bases matching TRBD2. With V trimmed by 3 bases and J by 0 bases, 8 bases remained unmatched. Germline assignment: CDR1 LGHNT and CDR2 FRNRAP. The CDR3 consists of 17 residues. CDR3 coding DNA: TGTGCTAGTGGTTTTTCCGGGAGGCTAAGCTCCTACAATGAGCAGTTCTTC. It encodes CASGFSGRLSSYNEQFF.